This T cell receptor beta chain was retrieved from a study of lymphopenia after photon versus proton radiotherapy. Trimming took 5 bases from V and 0 from J; bases not matched to a gene: 1. CDR1 and CDR2 from the germline V gene are SNHLY and FYNNEI. CDR3 length: 14 residues. This clone was detected only a few times. TCRdb keeps only in-frame clones here, not all; method: immunoSEQ multiplex PCR. The data contain 50,000 to 75,000 clones, around 86% of them singletons. The receptor was isolated from a man aged 35 to 55 with gastric cancer. Sequencing was performed on peripheral blood, taken from a patient treated with photon-based radiotherapy. The chain employs TRBV2 and TRBJ1-1; 9 nucleotides agree with TRBD1. CDR3 nucleotide sequence: TGTGCCAGCAGTACAGGGGGCATGAACACTGAAGCTTTCTTT. It yields the protein CASSTGGMNTEAFF. The entire variable domain, with the rest obtained from reference TRBV2 and TRBJ1-1, is as follows: EPEVTQTPSHQVTQMGQEVILRCVPISNHLYFYWYRQILGQKVEFLVSFYNNEISEKSEIFDDQFSVERPDGSNFTLKIRSTKLEDSAMYFCASSTGGMNTEAFFGQGTRLTVV.